The next 5 T cell receptor beta chains were all read from a single sample in a study of regulatory T cells in long-lasting Graves disease. Time point meaning: newly diagnosed GD, antithyroid drugs for less than 3 months. Construction of the TCR library relied on RNA isolated from PBMCs. Arm-PCR of CDR3 regions and iRepertoire HTBI primers were the basis on which TCR beta libraries were built. MiXCR, run by TCRdb on the multiplex PCR reads, gives a single entry per CDR3 protein. The sample holds around 250,000 distinct CDR3 sequences; around 20% are singletons and the top ten take approximately 24%. This sample comprised peripheral blood mononuclear cells (PBMCs), obtained at new diagnosis, from a patient treated with antithyroid drugs. Receptors were obtained from a female donor with Graves disease.

This clonotype has a count of ten or more. For the CDR3, the DNA is TGTGCCAGCAGCTTGGCCGCAGGGAGCTCCTACGAGCAGTACTTC. It codes for CASSLAAGSSYEQYF. The chain links TRBV7-9 to TRBJ2-7, with D perhaps matching TRBD1 or TRBD2 (5 bases each). The CDR3 has 15 residues. Germline CDR1 reads SEHNR; CDR2 reads FQNEAQ (reference sequence). V shed 3 bases and J shed 0 bases, with 12 bases lying between them. The entire variable domain, with the rest obtained from reference TRBV7-9 and TRBJ2-7, is as follows: DTGVSQNPRHKITKRGQNVTFRCDPISEHNRLYWYRQTLGQGPEFLTYFQNEAQLEKSRLLSDRFSAERPKGSFSTLEIQRTEQGDSAMYLCASSLAAGSSYEQYFGPGTRLTVT.

As to this clonotype: A much larger clone sits a single nucleotide away, making a read error possible. The chain uses TRBV20-1 and TRBJ1-4, with D unresolved. This CDR3 spans 15 amino acids. Germline loops: CDR1 DFQATT, CDR2 SNEGSKA (reference sequence). The V and J ends lost 0 bases and 7 bases respectively, with 15 bases between them. CDR3 sequence reads: CSARDLVHGPEKLFF. The CDR3 DNA follows: TGCAGTGCTAGAGATCTAGTACATGGCCCTGAAAAACTGTTTTTT.

This clonotype was recorded at least ten times. This chain connects TRBV6-9 to TRBJ2-2; D remains ambiguous. Germline V gene data show CDR1 as MNHGY and CDR2 as SVAAGI. V dropped 3 bases and J dropped 1 base, with 3 bases sitting between them. There are 13 residues in the CDR3. CDR3 amino acids: CASSYLNTGELFF. The CDR3 DNA sequence: TGTGCCAGCAGTTACTTGAACACCGGGGAGCTGTTTTTT.

This clonotype came up many times. The rearrangement uses TRBV12-3 or TRBV12-4 and TRBJ2-7, with 11 bases identical to TRBD1. This CDR3 has 19 amino acids. J was trimmed by 4 bases and V by 0 bases; bases with no gene match: 14. The CDR3 sequence is CASSLAGGDRGSRRYEQYF. CDR3 nucleotides: TGTGCCAGCAGTTTAGCAGGCGGGGACAGGGGGTCCCGTAGGTACGAGCAGTACTTC.

This clonotype was recorded at least ten times. The chain joins TRBV24-1 to TRBJ1-4, with 7 bases fitting TRBD1. Germline CDR1 and CDR2: KGHDR and SFDVKD. The J segment lost 4 bases and the V segment lost 3 bases, leaving 7 bases of the junction unmatched. The length of the CDR3 is 16 residues. The chain's CDR3 is CATSDGGTDDNEKLFF. The CDR3 bases are TGTGCCACCAGTGATGGGGGGACAGATGATAATGAAAAACTGTTTTTT.